These 19 T cell receptor beta chains were sequenced from one sample in a study of blood T cell repertoires in COVID-19. Generated by immunoSEQ multiplex PCR, the TCRdb table keeps only in-frame clones and is missing some. The data hold tens of thousands of clones, with more than 80% observed a single time. The sequencing sample was made of peripheral blood. The receptors were gathered from a man aged 45-65 years with active or convalescent COVID-19.

The chain links TRBV27 to TRBJ1-3; D is uncertain. CDR1 and CDR2 from the germline V gene are MNHEY and SMNVEV (reference sequence). This CDR3 is 18 amino acids long. Trimming took off 0 bases at V and 0 bases at J, with 15 bases between the two ends. The CDR3 DNA sequence: TGTGCCAGCAGTTTATCCACCCCTTCAGGTTCCTCTGGAAACACCATATATTTT. Translating gives CASSLSTPSGSSGNTIYF.

V and J are TRBV10-1 and TRBJ2-7; 7 bases map to TRBD1. This CDR3 spans 16 amino acids. Trimming removed 5 bases from V and 5 bases from J; junction bases left unmatched: 15. CDR1 is WNHNN, CDR2 SYGVQD, per germline (reference sequence). CDR3 sequence (DNA): TGCGCCAGCAGTCCAAGGGGCGACAGGGTGAGGGACGAGCAGTACTTC. Residues: CASSPRGDRVRDEQYF.

This clone was seen just once. The chain links TRBV6-5 to TRBJ1-1, with D perhaps matching TRBD1 (6 bases). CDR3 length: 14 residues. V shed 9 bases and J shed 1 base, with 15 bases lying between them. Germline V gene data show CDR1 as MNHEY and CDR2 as SVGAGI. Here the CDR3 reads CASKGVVGNTEAFF. As DNA, the CDR3 is TGTGCCAGTAAGGGGGTCGTGGGGAACACTGAAGCTTTCTTT.

The gene calls are TRBV7-6 and TRBJ2-1; TRBD1 agrees at 9 bases. V trimming: 5 bases; J trimming: 4 bases; junction bases outside the gene matches: 6. The CDR3 runs to 15 residues. Germline-derived CDR1 and CDR2 are SGHVS and FNYEAQ. The CDR3: CASSQDRGRYNEQFF. DNA of the CDR3: TGTGCCAGCAGCCAAGACAGGGGGAGGTACAATGAGCAGTTCTTC. The full variable domain, in which reference TRBV7-6 and TRBJ2-1 provide the parts outside the CDR3, is GAGVSQSPRYKVTKRGQDVALRCDPISGHVSLYWYRQALGQGPEFLTYFNYEAQQDKSGLPNDRFSAERPEGSISTLTIQRTEQRDSAMYRCASSQDRGRYNEQFFGPGTRLTVL.

This chain connects TRBV29-1 to TRBJ2-7; 8 nucleotides align to TRBD1. V shed 6 bases and J 2 bases; nucleotides not matched to a gene: 6. There are 13 residues in the CDR3. CDR1 and CDR2 (germline): SQVTM, ANQGSEA. The CDR3 nucleotides are TGCAGCGTCAAGGACAGGGCCGCCTACGAGCAGTACTTC. Translating it yields CSVKDRAAYEQYF.

This chain links TRBV19 with TRBJ2-1; D perhaps matches TRBD2 (5 bases). Per germline, CDR1 LNHDA and CDR2 SQIVND (reference sequence). The CDR3 covers 14 residues. Trimming removed 1 base at V and 4 bases at J, with 8 bases between. In DNA, the CDR3 is TGTGCCAGTAGTATAGCGTCGGGGTACAATGAGCAGTTCTTC. Protein sequence: CASSIASGYNEQFF.

The chain has TRBV2 and TRBJ2-3; tentatively, D is TRBD2 (6 bases). Germline CDR1 and CDR2: SNHLY and FYNNEI. This CDR3 is 14 amino acids long. Between the trimmed V and J ends, which lost 5 bases and 1 base, there was a span of 10 bases. Here the CDR3 reads CASSLTGGTDTQYF. The CDR3 DNA follows: TGTGCCAGCAGTCTAACGGGGGGCACAGATACGCAGTATTTT.

The chain joins TRBV19 to TRBJ1-5; D is unclear. CDR3 size: 13 residues. The V end lost 5 bases, the J end lost 7 bases, and 12 bases lay between the germline ends. The germline gives CDR1 LNHDA, CDR2 SQIVND (reference sequence). The CDR3 DNA follows: TGTGCCAGTAGTTTAGCAGTGATGCAGCCCCAGCATTTT. It codes for CASSLAVMQPQHF.

The V call is TRBV7-9, the J call TRBJ2-1; 9 bases are shared with TRBD1. The germline V gene encodes CDR1 SEHNR and CDR2 FQNEAQ (reference sequence). The CDR3 is 17 residues long. J gave up 5 bases and V 5 bases, and 13 bases lay outside the gene matches. The CDR3 loop reads CASSDFRGQGQNNEQFF. The CDR3 DNA follows: TGTGCCAGCAGCGACTTCAGAGGACAGGGGCAAAACAATGAGCAGTTCTTC.

This clone was seen more than once but under ten times. This chain connects TRBV12-3 or TRBV12-4 to TRBJ1-5; 10 nucleotides line up with TRBD1. After removal of 5 bases from V and 12 bases from J, the junction contained 4 bases not matched to a gene. The CDR3 is 12 residues long. CDR3 nucleotides: TGTGCCAGCAGTCAAGGACAGGGGGTCCAGCATTTT. Its protein is CASSQGQGVQHF.

The chain is built from TRBV28 and TRBJ2-7; D possibly corresponds to TRBD2 (7 bases). Trimming took off 1 base at V and 3 bases at J, with 13 bases between the two ends. Germline CDR1 reads MDHEN; CDR2 reads SYDVKM. The CDR3 extends over 15 amino acids. This CDR3 reads CASSLYGEGVYEQYF. In nucleotides, the CDR3 is TGTGCCAGCAGTTTATATGGGGAGGGGGTCTACGAGCAGTACTTC.

This clone was found a few times. The rearrangement links TRBV7-2 to TRBJ1-5; 7 nucleotides agree with TRBD1. With V trimmed by 5 bases and J by 0 bases, 4 bases remained unmatched. In germline, CDR1 is SGHTA, CDR2 FQGNSA. The CDR3 runs 15 residues. In DNA, the CDR3 is TGTGCCAGCAGCCCCGGGACAGTTAGCAATCAGCCCCAGCATTTT. Translation: CASSPGTVSNQPQHF.

This clone was seen only a few times. The CDR3 is CASSRGRDNLGEKLFF. DNA of the CDR3: TGTGCCAGTAGTAGGGGACGGGACAACCTAGGAGAAAAACTGTTTTTT. The rearrangement links TRBV19 to TRBJ1-4, with D possibly matching TRBD1 (6 bases). CDR3 length equals 16 residues. Trimming removed 4 bases at V and 8 bases at J, with 20 bases between. Germline assignment: CDR1 LNHDA and CDR2 SQIVND (reference sequence). The full variable domain, completed using reference TRBV19 and TRBJ1-4, is DGGITQSPKYLFRKEGQNVTLSCEQNLNHDAMYWYRQDPGQGLRLIYYSQIVNDFQKGDIAEGYSVSREKKESFPLTVTSAQKNPTAFYLCASSRGRDNLGEKLFFGSGTQLSVL.

This sequence joins TRBV3-1 (or the pseudogene TRBV3-2) and TRBJ2-7; 7 positions match TRBD2. CDR1 is LGHDT and CDR2 is YNNKEL in the germline V gene (reference sequence). The ends lost 4 bases at V and 1 base at J; junction bases unmatched: 10. This CDR3 has 16 amino acids. CDR3 in amino acids: CASSRVRASGSYEQYF. CDR3 nucleotides: TGTGCCAGCAGCCGAGTCCGGGCTAGCGGATCCTACGAGCAGTACTTC.

J is TRBJ1-5 and V is TRBV19; D not resolved. Trimming pared 6 bases from V and 0 bases from J, leaving 18 bases between. Germline V gene lookup returns CDR1 LNHDA and CDR2 SQIVND (reference sequence). The CDR3 runs 17 residues. The DNA of the CDR3 is TGTGCCAGTAGCCTAGGAGAAGTGTTTAATAGCAATCAGCCCCAGCATTTT. This gives the protein CASSLGEVFNSNQPQHF.

The V and J genes are TRBV19 and TRBJ1-6, with D unresolved. The germline gives CDR1 LNHDA, CDR2 SQIVND (reference sequence). V was pared by 3 bases and J by 5 bases, with 8 bases between. The CDR3 extends over 14 amino acids. This CDR3 is CASSMNPDNSPLHF. As DNA, the CDR3 is TGTGCCAGTAGTATGAACCCGGATAATTCACCCCTCCACTTT.

The chain recombines TRBV27 with TRBJ2-3, with 12 bases matching TRBD2. This CDR3 has 18 residues. V lost 2 bases and J lost 7; bases outside the gene matches: 13. Germline CDR1 MNHEY, CDR2 SMNVEV (reference sequence). Written as DNA, the CDR3 is TGTGCCAGCAGTTTACGCCCCCCGACTAGCGGGGGAACCTATACGCAGTATTTT. It specifies CASSLRPPTSGGTYTQYF.

V and J are TRBV6-4 and TRBJ2-3, with 10 bases matching TRBD2. Germline-derived CDR1 and CDR2 are MRHNA and SNTAGT. The V gene end was trimmed by 2 bases and the J gene end by 1 base; junction bases not matched to a gene: 0. This CDR3 comprises 15 residues. CDR3 in amino acids: CASSDGTSGTDTQYF. DNA for the CDR3: TGTGCCAGCAGTGACGGGACTAGCGGCACAGATACGCAGTATTTT.

This clone occurred once. The J gene is TRBJ1-5, the V gene TRBV6-1; D is possibly TRBD1 (6 bases). The CDR3 is 16 amino acids. Germline assignment: CDR1 MNHNS and CDR2 SASEGT. Trimming pared 6 bases from V and 3 bases from J, leaving 18 bases between. CDR3 sequence (DNA): TGTGCCAGCAGCGAACCCCGCAGGGGCGACAATCAGCCCCAGCATTTT. It translates to CASSEPRRGDNQPQHF.